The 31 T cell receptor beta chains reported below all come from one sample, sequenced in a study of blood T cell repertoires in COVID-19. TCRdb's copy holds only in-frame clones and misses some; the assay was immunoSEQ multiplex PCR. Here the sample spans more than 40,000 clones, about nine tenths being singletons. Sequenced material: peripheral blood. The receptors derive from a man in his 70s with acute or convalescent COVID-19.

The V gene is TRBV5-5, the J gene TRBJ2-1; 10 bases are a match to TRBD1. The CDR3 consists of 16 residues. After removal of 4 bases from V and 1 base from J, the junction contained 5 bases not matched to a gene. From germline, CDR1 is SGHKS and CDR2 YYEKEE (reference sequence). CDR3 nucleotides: TGTGCCAGCAGCAATCGGGACAGGGGTTCCTACAATGAGCAGTTCTTC. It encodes CASSNRDRGSYNEQFF.

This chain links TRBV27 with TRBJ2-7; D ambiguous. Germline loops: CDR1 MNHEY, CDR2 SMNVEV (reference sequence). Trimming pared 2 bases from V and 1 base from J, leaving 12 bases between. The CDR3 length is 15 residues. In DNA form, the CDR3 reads TGTGCCAGCAGTTTAACGCGGCCAGTGTCCTACGAGCAGTACTTC. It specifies CASSLTRPVSYEQYF.

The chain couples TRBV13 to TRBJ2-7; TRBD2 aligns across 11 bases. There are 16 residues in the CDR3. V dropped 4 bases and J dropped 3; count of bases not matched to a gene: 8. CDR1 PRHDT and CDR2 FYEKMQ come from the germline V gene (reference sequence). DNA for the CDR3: TGTGCCAGCAGCTCTACGACTAGCGGGGCTATCTACGAGCAGTACTTC. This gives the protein CASSSTTSGAIYEQYF. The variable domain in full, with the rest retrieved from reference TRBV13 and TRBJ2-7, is AAGVIQSPRHLIKEKRETATLKCYPIPRHDTVYWYQQGPGQDPQFLISFYEKMQSDKGSIPDRFSAQQFSDYHSELNMSSLELGDSALYFCASSSTTSGAIYEQYFGPGTRLTVT.

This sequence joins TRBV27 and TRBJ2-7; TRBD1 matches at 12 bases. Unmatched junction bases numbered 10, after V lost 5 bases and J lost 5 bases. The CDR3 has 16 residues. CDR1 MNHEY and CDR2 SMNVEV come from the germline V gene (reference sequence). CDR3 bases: TGTGCCAGCAGTGCCAACCCCGGGACAGGGGGCAACGAGCAGTACTTC. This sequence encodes CASSANPGTGGNEQYF.

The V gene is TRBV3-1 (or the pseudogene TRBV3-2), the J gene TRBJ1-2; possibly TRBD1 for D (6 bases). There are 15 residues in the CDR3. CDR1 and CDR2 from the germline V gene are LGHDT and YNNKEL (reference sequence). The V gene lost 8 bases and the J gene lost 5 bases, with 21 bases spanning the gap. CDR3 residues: CASGAHLRGGYGYTF. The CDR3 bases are TGTGCCAGCGGAGCCCACCTAAGGGGGGGGTATGGCTACACCTTC.

CDR3 nucleotides: TGTGCCAGCAGTTACCTCGGGGGGAATCAGCCCCAGCATTTT. The encoded protein is CASSYLGGNQPQHF. The gene calls are TRBV6-6 and TRBJ1-5; tentatively, D is TRBD1 (5 bases). Germline CDR1 is MNHNY and CDR2 is SVGAGI (reference sequence). The V end lost 2 bases, the J end lost 4 bases, and 9 bases lay between the germline ends. The CDR3 consists of 14 residues.

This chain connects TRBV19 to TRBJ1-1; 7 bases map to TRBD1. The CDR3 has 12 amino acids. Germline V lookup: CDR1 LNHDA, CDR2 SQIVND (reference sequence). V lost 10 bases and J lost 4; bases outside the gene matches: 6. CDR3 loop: CATSTGSTEAFF. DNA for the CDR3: TGTGCCACCTCGACAGGGAGCACTGAAGCTTTCTTT. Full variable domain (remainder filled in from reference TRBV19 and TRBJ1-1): DGGITQSPKYLFRKEGQNVTLSCEQNLNHDAMYWYRQDPGQGLRLIYYSQIVNDFQKGDIAEGYSVSREKKESFPLTVTSAQKNPTAFYLCATSTGSTEAFFGQGTRLTVV.

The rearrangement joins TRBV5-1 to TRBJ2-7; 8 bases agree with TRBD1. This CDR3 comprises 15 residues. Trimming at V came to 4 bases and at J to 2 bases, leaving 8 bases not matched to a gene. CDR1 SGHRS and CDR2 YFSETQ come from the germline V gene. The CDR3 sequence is CASSRQDRGAYEQYF. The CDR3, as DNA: TGCGCCAGCAGCAGACAAGACAGGGGCGCCTACGAGCAGTACTTC.

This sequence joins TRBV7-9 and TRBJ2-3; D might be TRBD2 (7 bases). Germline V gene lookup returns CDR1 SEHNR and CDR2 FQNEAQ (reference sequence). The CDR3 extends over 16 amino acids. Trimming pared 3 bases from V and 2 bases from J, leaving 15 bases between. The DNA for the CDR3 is TGTGCCAGCAGCTTGGTAGGCGGGGGCTTCACAGATACGCAGTATTTT. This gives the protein CASSLVGGGFTDTQYF. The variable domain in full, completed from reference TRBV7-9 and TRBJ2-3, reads DTGVSQNPRHKITKRGQNVTFRCDPISEHNRLYWYRQTLGQGPEFLTYFQNEAQLEKSRLLSDRFSAERPKGSFSTLEIQRTEQGDSAMYLCASSLVGGGFTDTQYFGPGTRLTVL.

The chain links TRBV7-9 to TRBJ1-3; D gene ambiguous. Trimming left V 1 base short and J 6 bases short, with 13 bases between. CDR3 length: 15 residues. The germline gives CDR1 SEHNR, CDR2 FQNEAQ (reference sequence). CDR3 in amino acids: CASSLGPGSLNTIYF. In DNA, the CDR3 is TGTGCCAGCAGCTTAGGGCCCGGGAGTTTAAACACCATATATTTT.

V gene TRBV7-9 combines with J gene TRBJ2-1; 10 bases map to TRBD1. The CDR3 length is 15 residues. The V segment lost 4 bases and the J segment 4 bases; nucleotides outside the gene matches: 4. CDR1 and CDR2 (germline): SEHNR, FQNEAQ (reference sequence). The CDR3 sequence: CASSYGQGGYNEQFF. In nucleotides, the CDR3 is TGTGCCAGCAGCTACGGACAGGGGGGATACAATGAGCAGTTCTTC. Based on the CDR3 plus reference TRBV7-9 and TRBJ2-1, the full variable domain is DTGVSQNPRHKITKRGQNVTFRCDPISEHNRLYWYRQTLGQGPEFLTYFQNEAQLEKSRLLSDRFSAERPKGSFSTLEIQRTEQGDSAMYLCASSYGQGGYNEQFFGPGTRLTVL.

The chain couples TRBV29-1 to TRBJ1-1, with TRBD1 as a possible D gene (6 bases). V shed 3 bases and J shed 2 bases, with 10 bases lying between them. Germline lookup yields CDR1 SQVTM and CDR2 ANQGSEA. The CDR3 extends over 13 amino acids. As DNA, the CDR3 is TGCAGCGTTGACTGGGGGCGTAACACTGAAGCTTTCTTT. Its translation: CSVDWGRNTEAFF.

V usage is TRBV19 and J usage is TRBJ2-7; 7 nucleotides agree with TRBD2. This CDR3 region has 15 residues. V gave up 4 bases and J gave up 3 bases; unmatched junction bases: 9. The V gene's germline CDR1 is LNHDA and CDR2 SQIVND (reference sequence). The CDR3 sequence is CASSSQGAGNYEQYF. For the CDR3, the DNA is TGTGCCAGTAGTAGCCAGGGAGCGGGGAACTACGAGCAGTACTTC. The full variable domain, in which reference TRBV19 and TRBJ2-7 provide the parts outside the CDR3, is DGGITQSPKYLFRKEGQNVTLSCEQNLNHDAMYWYRQDPGQGLRLIYYSQIVNDFQKGDIAEGYSVSREKKESFPLTVTSAQKNPTAFYLCASSSQGAGNYEQYFGPGTRLTVT.

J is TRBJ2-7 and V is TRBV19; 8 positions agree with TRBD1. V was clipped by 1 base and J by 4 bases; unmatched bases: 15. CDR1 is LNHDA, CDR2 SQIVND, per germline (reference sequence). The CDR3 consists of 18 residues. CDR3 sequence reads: CASSIGLRQGTLRYEQYF. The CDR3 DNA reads TGTGCCAGTAGTATAGGGCTTAGACAGGGGACACTCCGTTACGAGCAGTACTTC.

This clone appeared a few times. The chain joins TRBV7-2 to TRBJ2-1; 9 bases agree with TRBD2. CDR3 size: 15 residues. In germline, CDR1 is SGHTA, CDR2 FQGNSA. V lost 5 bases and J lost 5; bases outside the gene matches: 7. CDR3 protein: CASSPGTSSNNEQFF. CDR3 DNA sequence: TGTGCCAGCAGCCCCGGGACTAGCTCTAACAATGAGCAGTTCTTC. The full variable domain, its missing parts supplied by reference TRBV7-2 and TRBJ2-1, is GAGVSQSPSNKVTEKGKDVELRCDPISGHTALYWYRQSLGQGLEFLIYFQGNSAPDKSGLPSDRFSAERTGGSVSTLTIQRTQQEDSAVYLCASSPGTSSNNEQFFGPGTRLTVL.

CDR3 residues: CASSEVISGETPYNEQFF. CDR3 coding DNA: TGTGCCAGCAGTGAAGTTATATCAGGGGAGACCCCATACAATGAGCAGTTCTTC. The chain couples TRBV6-1 to TRBJ2-1; tentatively, D is TRBD1 (6 bases). The V gene lost 1 base and the J gene lost 4 bases, with 20 bases spanning the gap. CDR3 size: 18 residues. Germline V gene sequence: CDR1 MNHNS, CDR2 SASEGT.

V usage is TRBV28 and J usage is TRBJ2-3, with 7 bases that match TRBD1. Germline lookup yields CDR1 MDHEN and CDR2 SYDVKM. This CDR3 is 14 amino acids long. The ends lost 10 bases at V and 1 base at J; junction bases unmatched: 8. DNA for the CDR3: TGTGCCATCAGAAACGGACAGGGCACAGATACGCAGTATTTT. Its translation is CAIRNGQGTDTQYF.

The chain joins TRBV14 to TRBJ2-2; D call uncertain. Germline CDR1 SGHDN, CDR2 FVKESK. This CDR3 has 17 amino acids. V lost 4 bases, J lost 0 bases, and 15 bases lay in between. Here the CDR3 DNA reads TGTGCCAGCAGCCCGCGCGGCAGATACGCGAACACCGGGGAGCTGTTTTTT. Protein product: CASSPRGRYANTGELFF.

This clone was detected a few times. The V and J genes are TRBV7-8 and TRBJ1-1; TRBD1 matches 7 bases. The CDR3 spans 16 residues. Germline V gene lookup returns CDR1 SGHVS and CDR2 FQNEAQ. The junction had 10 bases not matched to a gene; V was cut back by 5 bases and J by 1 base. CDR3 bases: TGTGCCAGCAGCCCCGGGACAGTCGGCCCGAACACTGAAGCTTTCTTT. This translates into CASSPGTVGPNTEAFF.

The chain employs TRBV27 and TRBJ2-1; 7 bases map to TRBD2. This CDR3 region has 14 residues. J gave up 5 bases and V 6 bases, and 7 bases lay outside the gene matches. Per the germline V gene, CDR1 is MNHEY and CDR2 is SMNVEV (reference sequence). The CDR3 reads CASSRGLVHNEQFF. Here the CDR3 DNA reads TGTGCCAGCAGCCGAGGACTAGTCCACAATGAGCAGTTCTTC.

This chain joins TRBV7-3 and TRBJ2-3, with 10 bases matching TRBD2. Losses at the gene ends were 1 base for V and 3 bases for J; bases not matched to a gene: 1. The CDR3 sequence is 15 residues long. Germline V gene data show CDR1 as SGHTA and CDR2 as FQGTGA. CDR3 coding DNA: TGTGCCAGCAGCTTAATAGCGGGGGGAACAGATACGCAGTATTTT. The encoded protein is CASSLIAGGTDTQYF.

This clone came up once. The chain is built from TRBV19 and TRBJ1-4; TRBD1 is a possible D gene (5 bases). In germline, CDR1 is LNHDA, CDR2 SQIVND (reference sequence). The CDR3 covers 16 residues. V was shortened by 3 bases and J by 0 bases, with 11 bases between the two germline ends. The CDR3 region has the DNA TGTGCCAGTAGTATTTCCAGACAGCCAACTAATGAAAAACTGTTTTTT. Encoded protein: CASSISRQPTNEKLFF.

CDR3 in amino acids: CASRRLRTGMGIAEAFF. In DNA, the CDR3 is TGCGCCAGCAGGAGACTAAGGACAGGGATGGGGATTGCTGAAGCTTTCTTT. The chain uses TRBV10-1 and TRBJ1-1, with TRBD1 identical over 8 bases. The CDR3 loop spans 17 amino acids. The germline V gene has CDR1 WNHNN and CDR2 SYGVQD (reference sequence). Germline trimming cut 6 bases from V and 6 bases from J; bases unmatched to any gene: 18.

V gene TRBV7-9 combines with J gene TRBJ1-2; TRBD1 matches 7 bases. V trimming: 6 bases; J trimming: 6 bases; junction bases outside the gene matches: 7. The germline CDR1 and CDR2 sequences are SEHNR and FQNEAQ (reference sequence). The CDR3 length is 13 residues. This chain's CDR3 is CASRLGTEDGYTF. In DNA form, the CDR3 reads TGTGCCAGCAGACTCGGGACAGAGGATGGCTACACCTTC.

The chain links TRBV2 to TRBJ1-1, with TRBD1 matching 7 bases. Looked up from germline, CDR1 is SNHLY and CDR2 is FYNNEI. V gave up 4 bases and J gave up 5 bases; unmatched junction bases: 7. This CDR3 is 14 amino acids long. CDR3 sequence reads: CASSVRAGQTEAFF. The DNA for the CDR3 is TGTGCCAGCAGTGTTCGGGCGGGACAGACTGAAGCTTTCTTT.

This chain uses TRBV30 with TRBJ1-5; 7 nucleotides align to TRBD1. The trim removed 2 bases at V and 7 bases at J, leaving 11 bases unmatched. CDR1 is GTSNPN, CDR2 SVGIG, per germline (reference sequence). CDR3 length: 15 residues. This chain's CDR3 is CAWSTTRQGPQPQHF. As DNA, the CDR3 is TGTGCCTGGAGTACAACTAGACAGGGCCCCCAGCCCCAGCATTTT.

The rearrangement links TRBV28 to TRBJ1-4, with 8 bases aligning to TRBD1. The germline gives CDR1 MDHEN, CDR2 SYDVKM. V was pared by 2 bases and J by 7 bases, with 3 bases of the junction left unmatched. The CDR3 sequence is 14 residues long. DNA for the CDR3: TGTGCCAGCAGTTTACAGGGGGCGAGTGAAAAACTGTTTTTT. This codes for CASSLQGASEKLFF.

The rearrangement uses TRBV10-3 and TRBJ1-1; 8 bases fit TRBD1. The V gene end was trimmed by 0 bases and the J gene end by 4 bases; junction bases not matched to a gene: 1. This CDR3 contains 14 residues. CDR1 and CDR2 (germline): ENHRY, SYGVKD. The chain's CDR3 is CAISESGQGTEAFF. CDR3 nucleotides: TGTGCCATCAGTGAGTCCGGACAGGGCACTGAAGCTTTCTTT.

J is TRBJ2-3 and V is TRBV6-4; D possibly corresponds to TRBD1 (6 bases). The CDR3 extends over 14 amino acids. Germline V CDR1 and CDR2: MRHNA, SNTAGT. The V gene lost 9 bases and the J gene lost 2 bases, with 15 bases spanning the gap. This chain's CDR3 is CARYRTAPTDTQYF. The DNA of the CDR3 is TGTGCCAGATATCGGACAGCTCCCACAGATACGCAGTATTTT.

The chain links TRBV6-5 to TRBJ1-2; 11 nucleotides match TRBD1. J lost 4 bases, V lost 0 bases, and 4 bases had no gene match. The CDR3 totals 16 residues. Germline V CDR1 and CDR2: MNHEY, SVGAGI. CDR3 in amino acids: CASSYSRTGGSYGYTF. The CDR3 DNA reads TGTGCCAGCAGTTACTCGAGGACAGGGGGCTCCTATGGCTACACCTTC.

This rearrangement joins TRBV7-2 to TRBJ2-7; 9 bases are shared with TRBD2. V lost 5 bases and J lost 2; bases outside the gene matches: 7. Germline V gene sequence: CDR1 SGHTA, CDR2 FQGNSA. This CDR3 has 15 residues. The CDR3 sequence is CASSPGTSFPYEQYF. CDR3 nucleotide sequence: TGTGCCAGCAGCCCCGGGACTAGCTTCCCCTACGAGCAGTACTTC.